The 10 T cell receptor beta chains below all came from one sample that was sequenced in a study of shared clonotypes between healthy human individuals. Profiled with immunoSEQ multiplex PCR; TCRdb holds only in-frame clones, not every one. The table shows millions of clones, with approximately 90% occurring only once. Sequences were obtained from naive CD4+ T cells sorted from blood. Subset here: CD45RA+ positively selected. The receptors were gathered from a man aged 18 to 30 in good health.

This chain links TRBV4-3 with TRBJ2-1; TRBD1 matches at 8 bases. V was pared by 0 bases and J by 2 bases, with 3 bases of the junction left unmatched. CDR3 length equals 16 residues. The germline V gene has CDR1 LGHNA and CDR2 YSLEER. CDR3 sequence: CASSQEPGQAYNEQFF. CDR3 sequence (DNA): TGCGCCAGCAGCCAAGAACCGGGACAGGCCTACAATGAGCAGTTCTTC.

About this clone: Other DNA sequences in the sample encode the same CDR3. This chain connects TRBV19 to TRBJ2-3; D might be TRBD1 (5 bases). In germline, CDR1 is LNHDA, CDR2 SQIVND (reference sequence). V lost 3 bases and J 0 bases, leaving 10 bases between the germline ends. The length of the CDR3 is 15 residues. CDR3 DNA: TGTGCCAGTAGTATTGGACAAACAAGCACAGATACGCAGTATTTT. Residues: CASSIGQTSTDTQYF. Variable domain in full (rest from reference TRBV19 and TRBJ2-3): DGGITQSPKYLFRKEGQNVTLSCEQNLNHDAMYWYRQDPGQGLRLIYYSQIVNDFQKGDIAEGYSVSREKKESFPLTVTSAQKNPTAFYLCASSIGQTSTDTQYFGPGTRLTVL.

The chain employs TRBV18 and TRBJ2-3; D is uncertain. V dropped 2 bases and J dropped 0 bases, with 9 bases sitting between them. The germline V gene has CDR1 KGHSH and CDR2 LQKENI. The CDR3 is 15 amino acids. The chain's CDR3 is CASSPAGHSTDTQYF. The CDR3 bases are TGTGCCAGCTCACCAGCAGGCCATAGCACAGATACGCAGTATTTT.

The chain combines TRBV7-3 with TRBJ1-1, with 11 bases matching TRBD1. V trimming: 5 bases; J trimming: 12 bases; junction bases outside the gene matches: 8. CDR1 and CDR2 from the germline V gene are SGHTA and FQGTGA. The CDR3 is 13 amino acids. CDR3 nucleotide sequence: TGTGCCAGCAGCCCTAGGACAGGGGGCACGACTTTCTTT. This encodes CASSPRTGGTTFF.

V is TRBV5-1 and J is TRBJ2-5; 9 nucleotides match TRBD2. With 4 bases clipped from V and 5 bases from J, the junction kept 12 bases outside the gene matches. The CDR3 is 16 amino acids. Germline assignment: CDR1 SGHRS and CDR2 YFSETQ. CDR3 nucleotides: TGCGCCAGCAGCGGGGCTAGCGGGGTACGGGGGGAGACCCAGTACTTC. Translation: CASSGASGVRGETQYF.

V and J are TRBV10-1 and TRBJ1-3, with D uncertain. V shed 4 bases and J shed 1 base, with 5 bases lying between them. This CDR3 has 13 amino acids. CDR1 and CDR2 (germline): WNHNN, SYGVQD (reference sequence). CDR3 region: CASSAESGNTIYF. As DNA, the CDR3 is TGCGCCAGCAGTGCCGAATCTGGAAACACCATATATTTT.

The genes are TRBV11-2 and TRBJ2-7; maybe TRBD2 (5 bases). The CDR3 runs 14 residues. Germline CDR1 reads SGHAT; CDR2 reads FQNNGV. Trimming cost V 2 bases and J 6 bases, with 14 bases left between them. The CDR3 protein is CASSLTGLGVEQYF. The CDR3 bases are TGTGCCAGCAGCTTAACGGGGTTGGGCGTCGAGCAGTACTTC.

With regard to this clone: The same CDR3 is also encoded by other DNA sequences in this sample. The chain carries TRBV5-1 and TRBJ2-5; 7 nucleotides align to TRBD2. In germline, CDR1 is SGHRS, CDR2 YFSETQ. There are 14 residues in the CDR3. The J segment lost 5 bases and the V segment lost 2 bases, leaving 6 bases of the junction unmatched. The CDR3 region has the DNA TGCGCCAGCAGCTTTGGCGGGGGAGCGGAGACCCAGTACTTC. Amino acids: CASSFGGGAETQYF.

This clone was counted between two and nine times. This chain uses TRBV10-3 with TRBJ2-3; D uncertain. From germline, CDR1 is ENHRY and CDR2 SYGVKD. V gave up 4 bases and J gave up 2 bases, with 7 bases separating them. This CDR3 spans 13 amino acids. Written as DNA, the CDR3 is TGTGCCATCAGTGTAGATAACACAGATACGCAGTATTTT. Translating gives CAISVDNTDTQYF.

The chain links TRBV6-1 to TRBJ2-7, with 11 bases fitting TRBD2. Germline-derived CDR1 and CDR2 are MNHNS and SASEGT. Germline trimming cut 7 bases from V and 0 bases from J; bases unmatched to any gene: 11. This CDR3 has 17 residues. The CDR3 protein is CASNDLGTSGSSYEQYF. CDR3 nucleotides: TGTGCCAGCAATGACCTAGGAACTAGCGGGAGCTCCTACGAGCAGTACTTC.